Below are 30 T cell receptor beta chains sequenced from a single sample in a study of radiotherapy plus CTLA-4 blockade in lung cancer. The protocol was immunoSEQ multiplex PCR, while the TCRdb copy is restricted to in-frame clones and leaves out a portion. The data show tens of thousands of clones, with 70% to 90% seen just once and around 4.9% held by the top ten. Specimen: peripheral blood, collected from a patient treated with radiotherapy plus ipilimumab. The receptors come from a human donor with non-small cell lung cancer whose response to radiotherapy plus ipilimumab could not be evaluated.

This clone came up once. The chain links TRBV19 to TRBJ2-6; D possibly corresponds to TRBD2 (5 bases). The germline gives CDR1 LNHDA, CDR2 SQIVND (reference sequence). V dropped 5 bases and J dropped 3 bases, with 11 bases sitting between them. The CDR3 covers 15 residues. The CDR3 sequence: CASSVPGVGANVLTF. In DNA form, the CDR3 reads TGTGCCAGTAGTGTTCCCGGGGTTGGGGCCAACGTCCTGACTTTC.

The chain employs TRBV5-4 and TRBJ1-5; D is perhaps TRBD1 (6 bases). Germline-derived CDR1 and CDR2 are SGHNT and YYREEE (reference sequence). The CDR3 sequence is 16 residues long. Trimming shortened V by 4 bases and J by 1 base, and 15 bases separated the two germline ends. The DNA of the CDR3 is TGTGCCAGCAGCCTAGGCGGGGGCACGAGCAATCAGCCCCAGCATTTT. It yields the protein CASSLGGGTSNQPQHF.

V gene TRBV6-5 combines with J gene TRBJ2-7; 7 positions match TRBD1. Germline V gene lookup returns CDR1 MNHEY and CDR2 SVGAGI. Trimming cost V 8 bases and J 4 bases; bases outside gene matches: 8. CDR3 length: 13 residues. CDR3 sequence reads: CASRTTGEYEQYF. In nucleotides, the CDR3 is TGTGCCAGCCGTACCACAGGGGAGTACGAGCAGTACTTC.

This clone occurred once. This sequence joins TRBV6-6 and TRBJ2-3; D unclear. Between the trimmed V and J ends, which lost 0 bases and 4 bases, there was a span of 8 bases. CDR1 and CDR2 from the germline V gene are MNHNY and SVGAGI (reference sequence). The CDR3 sequence is 14 residues long. Written as DNA, the CDR3 is TGTGCCAGCAGTTACTCTAGCTTCTCAGATACGCAGTATTTT. It is translated as CASSYSSFSDTQYF.

This chain connects TRBV19 to TRBJ2-7; 8 bases match TRBD2. Germline V CDR1 and CDR2: LNHDA, SQIVND (reference sequence). CDR3 length: 15 residues. The trim removed 5 bases at V and 4 bases at J, leaving 10 bases unmatched. DNA for the CDR3: TGTGCCAGTAGTTTGACGTCTAGCGGGCGATACGAGCAGTACTTC. This translates into CASSLTSSGRYEQYF.

V usage is TRBV19 and J usage is TRBJ2-5; TRBD1 aligns across 7 bases. This CDR3 is built from 16 residues. V lost 3 bases, J lost 5 bases, and 12 bases stayed unmatched. CDR1 and CDR2 (germline): LNHDA, SQIVND (reference sequence). The CDR3 protein is CASSIKGQTFGETQYF. Here the CDR3 DNA reads TGTGCCAGTAGTATTAAGGGACAGACGTTCGGTGAGACCCAGTACTTC.

The genes are TRBV28 and TRBJ2-3, with no clear D. This CDR3 spans 15 amino acids. Germline V CDR1 and CDR2: MDHEN, SYDVKM. Trimming took off 6 bases at V and 0 bases at J, with 13 bases between the two ends. The CDR3 sequence: CASSARQTSTDTQYF. CDR3 in DNA: TGTGCCAGCAGCGCTCGCCAGACTAGCACAGATACGCAGTATTTT. Complete variable domain (other parts from reference TRBV28 and TRBJ2-3): DVKVTQSSRYLVKRTGEKVFLECVQDMDHENMFWYRQDPGLGLRLIYFSYDVKMKEKGDIPEGYSVSREKKERFSLILESASTNQTSMYLCASSARQTSTDTQYFGPGTRLTVL.

This sequence joins TRBV6-6 and TRBJ2-3; maybe TRBD1 (6 bases). The germline V and J ends were trimmed by 6 bases and 5 bases, with 9 bases remaining between them. Looked up from germline, CDR1 is MNHNY and CDR2 is SVGAGI (reference sequence). This CDR3 spans 12 amino acids. The CDR3 sequence is CASSMDRDTQYF. The DNA of the CDR3 is TGTGCCAGCAGCATGGACAGAGATACGCAGTATTTT.

The rearrangement uses TRBV7-9 and TRBJ2-3; 10 bases are a match to TRBD1. Germline V gene data show CDR1 as SEHNR and CDR2 as FQNEAQ (reference sequence). This CDR3 comprises 17 residues. V gave up 5 bases and J gave up 6 bases; unmatched junction bases: 14. The CDR3 sequence is CASSDGLGTGVGDTQYF. The CDR3 coding sequence is TGTGCCAGCAGCGACGGCCTGGGGACAGGGGTGGGGGATACGCAGTATTTT.

V and J are TRBV19 and TRBJ2-5, with D hard to call. Gene TRBJ2-7 matches the end of the DNA better, so the J call may be wrong. Germline V gene lookup returns CDR1 LNHDA and CDR2 SQIVND (reference sequence). There are 14 residues in the CDR3. The CDR3 loop is CASSTYSDSYEQYF. For the CDR3, the DNA is TGTGCCAGTAGTACCTACTCGGACTCCTACGAGCAGTACTTC.

V is TRBV11-2 and J is TRBJ1-5, with 10 bases fitting TRBD1. V gave up 5 bases and J gave up 5 bases; unmatched junction bases: 15. The germline CDR1 and CDR2 sequences are SGHAT and FQNNGV. CDR3 length: 18 amino acids. CDR3 nucleotides: TGTGCCAGCAGCCACCCCCAAGACAGGGGGCGCCGAGATCAGCCCCAGCATTTT. Its translation is CASSHPQDRGRRDQPQHF.

This clone was counted once. This chain joins TRBV7-2 and TRBJ2-3, with D maybe TRBD1 (6 bases). Germline V lookup: CDR1 SGHTA, CDR2 FQGNSA. The CDR3 length is 14 residues. Trimming shortened V by 5 bases and J by 4 bases, and 13 bases separated the two germline ends. The CDR3 coding sequence is TGTGCCAGCAGCCCCCAGGGGCCCCCAGATACGCAGTATTTT. It specifies CASSPQGPPDTQYF.

The rearrangement joins TRBV4-2 to TRBJ1-2, with D maybe TRBD1 (6 bases). The CDR3 is 14 amino acids. V gave up 1 base and J gave up 8 bases, with 14 bases separating them. CDR1 LGHNA and CDR2 YNFKEQ come from the germline V gene. In DNA form, the CDR3 reads TGTGCCAGCAGCCAAGGACAGGACTCCACCGGCTACACCTTC. Translated, it gives CASSQGQDSTGYTF.

There are a few counts of this clone. The chain combines TRBV4-3 with TRBJ1-5; no firm D call. V was shortened by 1 base and J by 3 bases, with 4 bases between the two germline ends. This CDR3 is 13 amino acids long. The germline CDR1 and CDR2 sequences are LGHNA and YSLEER. The CDR3 DNA is TGCGCCAGCAGCCAAGGTCTCAATCAGCCCCAGCATTTT. This translates into CASSQGLNQPQHF.

This chain joins TRBV5-1 and TRBJ2-3, with TRBD2 identical over 12 bases. J was trimmed by 11 bases and V by 0 bases; bases with no gene match: 7. The CDR3 is 15 amino acids. Germline V gene sequence: CDR1 SGHRS, CDR2 YFSETQ. The CDR3 here is CASSLEGLAGQGQYF. The CDR3, as DNA: TGCGCCAGCAGCTTGGAGGGACTAGCGGGCCAGGGGCAGTATTTT.

V gene TRBV7-2 combines with J gene TRBJ2-5; no reliable D call. Trimming removed 3 bases from V and 7 bases from J, with 6 bases in between. This CDR3 contains 11 residues. Germline V gives CDR1 SGHTA, CDR2 FQGNSA. CDR3: CASSFTGTQYF. The DNA for the CDR3 is TGTGCCAGCAGCTTTACTGGGACCCAGTACTTC.

This clone was counted only a few times. The V call is TRBV4-3, the J call TRBJ1-4; D is ambiguous. The CDR3 sequence is 15 residues long. CDR1 LGHNA and CDR2 YSLEER come from the germline V gene. Between the trimmed V and J ends, which lost 1 base and 8 bases, there was a span of 14 bases. Here the CDR3 reads CASSQGQAPREKLFF. In DNA form, the CDR3 reads TGCGCCAGCAGCCAAGGCCAAGCCCCGCGGGAAAAACTGTTTTTT.

The sample holds one count of this clone. The chain recombines TRBV28 with TRBJ2-1; TRBD2 might be the D (6 bases). From germline, CDR1 is MDHEN and CDR2 SYDVKM. The V end lost 6 bases, the J end lost 4 bases, and 10 bases lay between the germline ends. The CDR3 extends over 13 amino acids. The CDR3 sequence: CASRLAVYNEQFF. The CDR3 DNA is TGTGCCAGCAGGTTAGCGGTATACAATGAGCAGTTCTTC.

The chain is built from TRBV4-3 and TRBJ1-2; D might be TRBD1 (5 bases). The CDR3 totals 13 residues. Trimming left V 1 base short and J 7 bases short, with 10 bases between. The germline V gene encodes CDR1 LGHNA and CDR2 YSLEER. CDR3 region: CASSQARGGGYTF. CDR3 in DNA: TGCGCCAGCAGCCAAGCTCGGGGGGGTGGCTACACCTTC.

This chain links TRBV19 with TRBJ2-7, with 9 bases identical to TRBD2. This CDR3 has 14 amino acids. The germline CDR1 and CDR2 sequences are LNHDA and SQIVND (reference sequence). Trimming cost V 9 bases and J 4 bases; bases outside gene matches: 10. CDR3 sequence reads: CASSTTSGLYEQYF. As DNA, the CDR3 is TGTGCCAGCTCTACCACTAGCGGGTTATACGAGCAGTACTTC. The whole variable domain, filled in from reference TRBV19 and TRBJ2-7, reads DGGITQSPKYLFRKEGQNVTLSCEQNLNHDAMYWYRQDPGQGLRLIYYSQIVNDFQKGDIAEGYSVSREKKESFPLTVTSAQKNPTAFYLCASSTTSGLYEQYFGPGTRLTVT.

The V and J genes are TRBV7-9 and TRBJ1-5; D gene ambiguous. This CDR3 comprises 15 residues. Germline V gives CDR1 SEHNR, CDR2 FQNEAQ (reference sequence). Deletions cut 1 base from V and 0 bases from J, with 7 bases between. The CDR3 nucleotides are TGTGCCAGCAGCTTAGGCGAGGTTAGCAATCAGCCCCAGCATTTT. Translating gives CASSLGEVSNQPQHF. The variable domain in full, completed from reference TRBV7-9 and TRBJ1-5, reads DTGVSQNPRHKITKRGQNVTFRCDPISEHNRLYWYRQTLGQGPEFLTYFQNEAQLEKSRLLSDRFSAERPKGSFSTLEIQRTEQGDSAMYLCASSLGEVSNQPQHFGDGTRLSIL.

The CDR3 reads CASRPPGQHSEAFF. The CDR3 coding sequence is TGTGCCAGCAGACCACCGGGACAGCACTCTGAAGCTTTCTTT. The V call is TRBV11-2, the J call TRBJ1-1, with 7 bases fitting TRBD1. V lost 6 bases and J lost 6; bases outside the gene matches: 10. The CDR3 covers 14 residues. Germline assignment: CDR1 SGHAT and CDR2 FQNNGV.

Written as DNA, the CDR3 is TGTGCCAGCAGTTACGGGACTAGCGGGAGAGGGGAGCAGTTCTTC. Its protein is CASSYGTSGRGEQFF. The gene calls are TRBV5-8 and TRBJ2-1, with TRBD2 matching over 14 bases. Losses at the gene ends were 5 bases for V and 10 bases for J; bases not matched to a gene: 8. The CDR3 is made up of 15 amino acids. Germline lookup yields CDR1 SGHTS and CDR2 YDEGEE.

The chain has TRBV5-8 and TRBJ2-6; D is unresolved. Trimming removed 3 bases at V and 0 bases at J, with 13 bases between. Germline loops: CDR1 SGHTS, CDR2 YDEGEE. The CDR3 consists of 17 residues. CDR3 nucleotides: TGTGCCAGCAGCTCTACTTCAGGCCCCTCTGGGGCCAACGTCCTGACTTTC. As protein: CASSSTSGPSGANVLTF.

The gene calls are TRBV7-3 and TRBJ2-1; the match to TRBD2 covers 12 bases. Germline V lookup: CDR1 SGHTA, CDR2 FQGTGA. This CDR3 region has 16 residues. V shed 1 base and J 7 bases; nucleotides not matched to a gene: 5. DNA for the CDR3: TGTGCCAGCAGCTTAAGTGGGCTAGCGGGAGGGAATGAGCAGTTCTTC. Its protein product is CASSLSGLAGGNEQFF.

Here the CDR3 reads CASSQDPGQTTDTQYF. CDR3 bases: TGTGCCAGCAGCCAAGACCCGGGACAGACCACAGATACGCAGTATTTT. This chain joins TRBV4-2 and TRBJ2-3; 7 bases line up with TRBD1. V lost 0 bases and J lost 2; bases outside the gene matches: 5. Germline CDR1 LGHNA, CDR2 YNFKEQ. This CDR3 contains 16 residues.

This clone showed up just a few times. The chain carries TRBV2 and TRBJ2-7; 7 bases align to TRBD2. The CDR3 has 13 residues. V lost 2 bases and J lost 6; bases outside the gene matches: 4. Germline V gene data show CDR1 as SNHLY and CDR2 as FYNNEI. The CDR3: CASSETGGGEQYF. CDR3 nucleotides: TGTGCCAGCAGTGAAACGGGAGGCGGCGAGCAGTACTTC.

The chain is built from TRBV5-1 and TRBJ2-5, with D possibly TRBD2 on 5 matching bases. The CDR3 is made up of 16 amino acids. Trimming took 0 bases from V and 2 from J, leaving 14 bases between them. Germline V gene lookup returns CDR1 SGHRS and CDR2 YFSETQ. The CDR3 region has the DNA TGCGCCAGCAGCTTGGGGGTCAGCGGAATACAAGAGACCCAGTACTTC. This sequence encodes CASSLGVSGIQETQYF.

This chain links TRBV6-1 with TRBJ1-5; D not resolved. There are 14 residues in the CDR3. The V end was cut by 1 base, the J end by 3 bases, with 7 bases between. Looked up from germline, CDR1 is MNHNS and CDR2 is SASEGT. CDR3: CASSEGHHNQPQHF. In nucleotides, the CDR3 is TGTGCCAGCAGTGAAGGGCACCACAATCAGCCCCAGCATTTT.

This clone showed up just once. J is TRBJ2-3 and V is TRBV29-1, with TRBD2 matching over 7 bases. J lost 0 bases, V lost 3 bases, and 3 bases had no gene match. Germline V gives CDR1 SQVTM, CDR2 ANQGSEA. CDR3 length: 14 amino acids. The CDR3 is CSVDREGSTDTQYF. The CDR3 DNA reads TGCAGCGTTGACAGGGAGGGAAGCACAGATACGCAGTATTTT.